This T cell receptor beta chain was documented in a study of identical twins. General study findings and limits: Cross-sectional statistical analysis, not tracking of the same donors, underpinned the conclusions. Invariant MAIT and iNKT cells are populations that could partly confound zero-insertion analyses. Out-of-frame beta sequences exhibited a weaker degree of excess twin sharing.

TCRdb reprocessed the 5' RACE reads with MiXCR, giving one entry per CDR3 protein. The profile shows 240,000 or so distinct CDR3 sequences, roughly 10% of them singletons. A word on this clonotype: Its antigen remains unidentified.

The V end was cut by 3 bases, the J end by 0 bases, with 13 bases between. Germline lookup yields CDR1 SEHNR and CDR2 FQNEAQ (reference sequence). The CDR3 is 16 residues long. The V gene is TRBV7-9, the J gene TRBJ2-3, with a possible D match to TRBD2 (6 bases). The sequence derives from a man between 50 and 59 years old in good health. Input material: memory T cells sorted from blood. The CDR3 region is CASSFDIGTSTDTQYF. The CDR3 DNA is TGTGCCAGCAGCTTCGATATTGGGACTAGCACAGATACGCAGTATTTT.